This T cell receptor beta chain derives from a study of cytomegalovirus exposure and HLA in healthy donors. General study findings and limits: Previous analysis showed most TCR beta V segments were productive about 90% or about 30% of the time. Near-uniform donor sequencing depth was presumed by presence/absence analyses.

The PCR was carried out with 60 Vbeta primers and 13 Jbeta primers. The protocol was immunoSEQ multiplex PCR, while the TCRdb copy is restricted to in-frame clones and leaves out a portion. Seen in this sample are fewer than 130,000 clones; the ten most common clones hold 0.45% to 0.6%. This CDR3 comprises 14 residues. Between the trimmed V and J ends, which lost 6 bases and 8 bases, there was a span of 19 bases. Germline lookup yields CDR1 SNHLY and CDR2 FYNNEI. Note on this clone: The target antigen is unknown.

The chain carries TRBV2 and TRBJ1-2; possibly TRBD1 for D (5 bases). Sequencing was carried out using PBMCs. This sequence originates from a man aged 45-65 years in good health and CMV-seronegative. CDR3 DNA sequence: TGTGCCAGCAGAACTATCACAGGATTTAGAGGCTACACCTTC. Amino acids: CASRTITGFRGYTF. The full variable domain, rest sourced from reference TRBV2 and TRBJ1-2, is EPEVTQTPSHQVTQMGQEVILRCVPISNHLYFYWYRQILGQKVEFLVSFYNNEISEKSEIFDDQFSVERPDGSNFTLKIRSTKLEDSAMYFCASRTITGFRGYTFGSGTRLTVV.